The following is a T cell receptor (beta chain) sequence with its context. This clonotype has ten or more counts. It lacks a known antigen. The sample holds no much larger clone one base away, and base qualities are not on file. Bulk unsorted tissue served as the source for RNA extraction, and RNA quality was assessed using a NanoDrop ND-1000 and an Agilent 2100. Normal lung samples were distant non-tumor tissue taken more than 3 cm from the tumor edge. Donors were newly diagnosed lung cancer patients admitted for thoracic surgery in China between August and November 2014, without prior chemotherapy. Patients with previous radiotherapy or chemotherapy, or with another concurrent cancer, were excluded from the study. Pieces of surgical tissue measuring roughly 1-2 cm3 were kept in RNAlater solution and stored at -80 degrees C until use. This entry is derived from a study of tumor and adjacent non-tumor tissue in lung cancer (dated 2018 in TCRdb). Background on the whole study: By cancer type, the cohort comprised approximately twelve adenocarcinoma patients, 2 squamous cell carcinoma patients and 1 small cell lung cancer patient. Bulk TCRbeta repertoires were compared between lung tumor tissue and matched distant non-tumor lung tissue obtained from about 16 lung cancer patients. In total, sequencing yielded under 150 million productive TCRbeta reads, which works out to an average of about 4 million reads per sample. For each patient, one tumor sample and one normal lung sample were taken, giving around 30 paired specimens that underwent TCRbeta CDR3 sequencing. The 15 or so patients were aged about 30 to 76 years, included about ten men and 5 women, and had TNM stage I to III disease.

The CDR3 has 13 amino acids, counting the end cysteine and phenylalanine. Here the CDR3 DNA is all that survives: 39 bases in frame from base 1. The V end loses 5 bases and the J end loses 7 bases, and a stretch of 12 bases separates them. From the germline V gene (reference sequence), CDR1 is DFQATT and CDR2 is SNEGSKA. Study-wide conclusions, independent of this receptor: Neither the sequencing platform nor unique molecular identifiers are named or mentioned anywhere in the methods. Only about 15 patients were in the cohort, and the authors stated that larger samples and more detailed clinical data are needed. TCR diversity was significantly higher in younger patients, and greater tumor TCR diversity was associated with shorter overall survival and shorter disease-free survival. In normal lung, the top 100 clones accounted for a significantly larger cumulative share of the repertoire than in tumor tissue. Because peripheral blood was not sequenced, the blood TCRbeta repertoires of the lung cancer patients in the study went unexamined. Significantly higher TCR diversity (inverse Simpson) was observed in tumor tissue than in normal lung tissue (approximately 400 vs 170, P = 0.0075, Mann-Whitney U test).

Library generation was performed with multiplex PCR. The sequencer was an Illumina HiSeq 2500. Following protocols modified from ARM-PCR, the researchers constructed TCRbeta libraries through three rounds of nested PCR with primers (Table S4). Before sequencing, PCR products of 200-500 bp were excised from the gel and purified with the QIAquick gel extraction kit. In the original analysis: Reads were cleaned with Trimmomatic, merged with FLASH into complete CDR3 sequences, and assigned to V(D)J germline segments with MiTCR. Clonal diversity was computed as the inverse Simpson's index with VDJtools. Productive reads were defined as in-frame sequences without a premature stop codon. Clones were called with MiXCR by TCRdb after fastp trimmed the public reads at Q25, and only in-frame beta chains were retained. All rows with the same CDR3 protein become a single entry with the most common DNA and genes. Here the V and J calls rest on TCRdb's processing, not on the authors' analysis. This sample comprises 40,000 or so distinct CDR3 sequences, over 55% of them detected only once. 45% of the sample is taken by the ten largest.

This receptor was identified in a man aged 50 to 60 with non-small cell lung cancer. This chain joins TRBV20-1 to TRBJ1-6; TRBD1 is a possible D gene, resting on 6 matching bases. The sequencing input was distant non-tumor lung tissue. The DNA reads as follows: TGCAGTGCTTTACGACAGGAGAATTCACCCCTCCACTTT. It translates to CSALRQENSPLHF.